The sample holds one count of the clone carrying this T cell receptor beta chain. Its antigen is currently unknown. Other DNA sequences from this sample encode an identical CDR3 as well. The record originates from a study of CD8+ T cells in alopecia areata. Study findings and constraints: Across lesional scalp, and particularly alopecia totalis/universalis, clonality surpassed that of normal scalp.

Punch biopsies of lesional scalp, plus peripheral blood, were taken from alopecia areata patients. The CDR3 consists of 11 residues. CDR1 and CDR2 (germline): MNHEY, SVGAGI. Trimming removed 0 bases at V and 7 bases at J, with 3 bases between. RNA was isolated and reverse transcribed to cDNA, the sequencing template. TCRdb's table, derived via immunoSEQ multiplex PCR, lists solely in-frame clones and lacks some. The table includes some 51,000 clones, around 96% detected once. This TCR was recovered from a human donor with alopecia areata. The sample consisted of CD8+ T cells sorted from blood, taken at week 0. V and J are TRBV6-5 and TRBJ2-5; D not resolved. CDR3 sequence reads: CASSYSGTQYF. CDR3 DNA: TGTGCCAGCAGTTACTCAGGGACCCAGTACTTC.